This TCR beta chain stems from a study of control samples from healthy donors and cancer patients (dated by TCRdb to 2019 to 2021). Library preparation employed the immunoSEQ multiplex PCR assay. This immuneACCESS table, as held by TCRdb, lists in-frame sequences with V and J called but not all clones. Of the missing ones, under half trace to an unresolved V gene in checked studies; the others have no known cause. This sample comprises about 80,000 clones, 90% to 95% of them detected only once. Clones ranked in the top ten supply approximately 15% of the sample. For this chain, trimming is 0 bases at the V end and 5 bases at the J end, and the number of junction bases without a gene match is 10. The CDR3 runs 17 amino acids, cysteine and phenylalanine included. The retained sequence is limited to the CDR3, 51 bases, with the frame set at the first base. Taken from the germline V gene (reference sequence), the CDR1 and CDR2 loops are SGHNT and YYREEE.

As regards this clone: It lacks a known antigen. Base qualities were left out, and no much larger clone turns up one base away.

The material sequenced was blood. This sequence originates from a man aged 50-60 years in good health. The sequence links TRBV5-4 to TRBJ2-5; TRBD2 agrees with 10 junctional bases. This receptor has the CDR3 CASSLGVRTSGGETQYF. The bases are TGTGCCAGCAGCTTGGGAGTTAGGACTAGCGGAGGGGAGACCCAGTACTTC. The variable domain in full, with residues beyond the CDR3 obtained from the reference TRBV5-4 and TRBJ2-5 genes, is ETGVTQSPTHLIKTRGQQVTLRCSSQSGHNTVSWYQQALGQGPQFIFQYYREEENGRGNFPPRFSGLQFPNYSSELNVNALELDDSALYLCASSLGVRTSGGETQYFGPGTRLLVL.